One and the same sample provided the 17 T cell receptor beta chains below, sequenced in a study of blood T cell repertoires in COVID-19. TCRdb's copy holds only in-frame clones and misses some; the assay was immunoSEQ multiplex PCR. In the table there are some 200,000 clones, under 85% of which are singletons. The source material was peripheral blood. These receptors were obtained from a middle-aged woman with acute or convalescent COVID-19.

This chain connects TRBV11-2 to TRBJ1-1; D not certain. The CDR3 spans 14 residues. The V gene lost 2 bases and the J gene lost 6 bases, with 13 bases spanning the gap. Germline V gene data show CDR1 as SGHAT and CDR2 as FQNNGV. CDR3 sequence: CASSLNSGIAEAFF. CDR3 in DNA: TGTGCCAGCAGCTTAAACTCGGGTATCGCTGAAGCTTTCTTT.

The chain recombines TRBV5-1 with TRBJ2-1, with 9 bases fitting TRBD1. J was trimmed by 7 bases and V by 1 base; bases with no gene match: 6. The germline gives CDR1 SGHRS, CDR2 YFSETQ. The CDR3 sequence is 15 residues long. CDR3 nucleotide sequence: TGCGCCAGCAGCTTGACAGGGGGCACGGTAAATGAGCAGTTCTTC. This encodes CASSLTGGTVNEQFF.

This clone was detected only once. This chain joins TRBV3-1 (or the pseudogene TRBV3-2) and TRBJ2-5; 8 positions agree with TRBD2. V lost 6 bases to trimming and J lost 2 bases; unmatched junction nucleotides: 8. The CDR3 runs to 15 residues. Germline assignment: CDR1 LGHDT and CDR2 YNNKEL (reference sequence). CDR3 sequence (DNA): TGTGCCAGCAGTGGGTCGGCGGGGGGACAAGAGACCCAGTACTTC. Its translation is CASSGSAGGQETQYF.

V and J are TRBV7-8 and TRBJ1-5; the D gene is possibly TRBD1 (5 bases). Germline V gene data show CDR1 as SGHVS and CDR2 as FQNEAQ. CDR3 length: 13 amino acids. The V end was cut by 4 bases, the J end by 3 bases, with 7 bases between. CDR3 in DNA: TGTGCCAGCAGCTCGACAGACAATCAGCCCCAGCATTTT. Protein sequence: CASSSTDNQPQHF. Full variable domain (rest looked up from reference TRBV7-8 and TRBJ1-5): GAGVSQSPRYKVAKRGQDVALRCDPISGHVSLFWYQQALGQGPEFLTYFQNEAQLDKSGLPSDRFFAERPEGSVSTLKIQRTQQEDSAVYLCASSSTDNQPQHFGDGTRLSIL.

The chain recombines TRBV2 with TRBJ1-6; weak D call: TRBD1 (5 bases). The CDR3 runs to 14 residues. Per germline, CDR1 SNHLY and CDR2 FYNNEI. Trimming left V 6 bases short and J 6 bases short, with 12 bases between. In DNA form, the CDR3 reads TGTGCCAGCAGGGTCGACAGCTCTAATTCACCCCTCCACTTT. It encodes CASRVDSSNSPLHF.

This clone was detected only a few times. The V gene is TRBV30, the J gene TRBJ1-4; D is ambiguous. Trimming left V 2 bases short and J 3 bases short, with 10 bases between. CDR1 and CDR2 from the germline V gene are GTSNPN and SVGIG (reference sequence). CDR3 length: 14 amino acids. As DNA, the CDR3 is TGTGCCTGGAGTCGCGGGAATGCTAATGAAAAACTGTTTTTT. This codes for CAWSRGNANEKLFF.

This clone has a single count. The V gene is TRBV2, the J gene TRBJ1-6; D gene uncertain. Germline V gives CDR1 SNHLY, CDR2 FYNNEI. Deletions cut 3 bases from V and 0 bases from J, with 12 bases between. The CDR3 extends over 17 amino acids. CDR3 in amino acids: CASSEITRSSYNSPLHF. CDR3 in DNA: TGTGCCAGCAGTGAGATAACACGGAGCTCCTATAATTCACCCCTCCACTTT.

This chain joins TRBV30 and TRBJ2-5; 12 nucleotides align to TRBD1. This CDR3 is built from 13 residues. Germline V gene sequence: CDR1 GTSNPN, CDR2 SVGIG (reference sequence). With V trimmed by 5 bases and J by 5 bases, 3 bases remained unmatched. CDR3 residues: CAWGTGGEETQYF. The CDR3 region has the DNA TGTGCCTGGGGGACAGGGGGCGAGGAGACCCAGTACTTC.

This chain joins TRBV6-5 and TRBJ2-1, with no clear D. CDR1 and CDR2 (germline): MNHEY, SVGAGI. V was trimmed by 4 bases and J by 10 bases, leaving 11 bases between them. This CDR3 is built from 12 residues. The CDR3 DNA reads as TGTGCCAGCAGTTCCCTACCGAGGGAGCAGTTCTTC. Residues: CASSSLPREQFF.

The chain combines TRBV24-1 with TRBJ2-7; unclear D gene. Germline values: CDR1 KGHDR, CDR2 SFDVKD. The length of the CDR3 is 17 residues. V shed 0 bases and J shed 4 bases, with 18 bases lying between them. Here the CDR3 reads CATSDLPSSKGEYEQYF. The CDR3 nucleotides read TGTGCCACCAGTGATTTGCCCAGCTCGAAAGGAGAGTACGAGCAGTACTTC.

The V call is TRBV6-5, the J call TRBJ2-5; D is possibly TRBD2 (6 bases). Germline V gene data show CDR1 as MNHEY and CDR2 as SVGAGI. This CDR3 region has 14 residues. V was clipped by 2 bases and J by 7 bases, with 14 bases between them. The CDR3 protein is CASSYAGTDGTQYF. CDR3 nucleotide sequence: TGTGCCAGCAGTTACGCCGGGACTGACGGGACCCAGTACTTC.

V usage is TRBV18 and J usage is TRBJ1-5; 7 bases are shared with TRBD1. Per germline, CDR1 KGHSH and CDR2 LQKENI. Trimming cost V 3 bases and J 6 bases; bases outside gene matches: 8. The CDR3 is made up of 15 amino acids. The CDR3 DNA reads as TGTGCCAGCTCACCTGAGACAGGGCCCCCTCAGCCCCAGCATTTT. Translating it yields CASSPETGPPQPQHF.

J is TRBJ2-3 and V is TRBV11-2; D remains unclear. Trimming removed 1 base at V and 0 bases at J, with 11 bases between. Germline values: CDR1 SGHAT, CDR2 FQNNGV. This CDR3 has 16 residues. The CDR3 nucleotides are TGTGCCAGCAGCTTAGTTGTCACATCGAGCACAGATACGCAGTATTTT. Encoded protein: CASSLVVTSSTDTQYF. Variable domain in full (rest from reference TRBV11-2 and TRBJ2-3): EAGVAQSPRYKIIEKRQSVAFWCNPISGHATLYWYQQILGQGPKLLIQFQNNGVVDDSQLPKDRFSAERLKGVDSTLKIQPAKLEDSAVYLCASSLVVTSSTDTQYFGPGTRLTVL.

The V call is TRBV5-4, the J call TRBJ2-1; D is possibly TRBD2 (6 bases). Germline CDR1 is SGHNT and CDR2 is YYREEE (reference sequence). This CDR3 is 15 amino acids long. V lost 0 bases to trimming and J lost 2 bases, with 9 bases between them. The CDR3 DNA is TGTGCCAGCAGCTTGGCGGGAGTACCCTACAATGAGCAGTTCTTC. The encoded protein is CASSLAGVPYNEQFF.

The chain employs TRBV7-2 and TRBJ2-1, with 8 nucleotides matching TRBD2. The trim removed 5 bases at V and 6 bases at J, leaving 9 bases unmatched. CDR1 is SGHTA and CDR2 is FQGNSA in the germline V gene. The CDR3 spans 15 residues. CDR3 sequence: CASSPVGGGTNEQFF. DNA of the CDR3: TGTGCCAGCAGCCCTGTGGGCGGGGGGACCAATGAGCAGTTCTTC.

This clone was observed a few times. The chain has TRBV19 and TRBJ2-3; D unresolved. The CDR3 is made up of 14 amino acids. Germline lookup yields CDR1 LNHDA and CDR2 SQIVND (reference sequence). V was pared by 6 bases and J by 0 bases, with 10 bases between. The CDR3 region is CASSERTSTDTQYF. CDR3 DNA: TGTGCCAGTAGCGAGCGTACAAGCACAGATACGCAGTATTTT.

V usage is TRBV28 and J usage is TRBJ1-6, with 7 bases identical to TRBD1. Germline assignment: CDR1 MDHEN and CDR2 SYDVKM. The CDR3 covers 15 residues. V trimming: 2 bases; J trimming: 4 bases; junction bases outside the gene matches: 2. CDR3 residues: CASSLEQGYNSPLHF. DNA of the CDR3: TGTGCCAGCAGTTTAGAACAGGGGTATAATTCACCCCTCCACTTT.